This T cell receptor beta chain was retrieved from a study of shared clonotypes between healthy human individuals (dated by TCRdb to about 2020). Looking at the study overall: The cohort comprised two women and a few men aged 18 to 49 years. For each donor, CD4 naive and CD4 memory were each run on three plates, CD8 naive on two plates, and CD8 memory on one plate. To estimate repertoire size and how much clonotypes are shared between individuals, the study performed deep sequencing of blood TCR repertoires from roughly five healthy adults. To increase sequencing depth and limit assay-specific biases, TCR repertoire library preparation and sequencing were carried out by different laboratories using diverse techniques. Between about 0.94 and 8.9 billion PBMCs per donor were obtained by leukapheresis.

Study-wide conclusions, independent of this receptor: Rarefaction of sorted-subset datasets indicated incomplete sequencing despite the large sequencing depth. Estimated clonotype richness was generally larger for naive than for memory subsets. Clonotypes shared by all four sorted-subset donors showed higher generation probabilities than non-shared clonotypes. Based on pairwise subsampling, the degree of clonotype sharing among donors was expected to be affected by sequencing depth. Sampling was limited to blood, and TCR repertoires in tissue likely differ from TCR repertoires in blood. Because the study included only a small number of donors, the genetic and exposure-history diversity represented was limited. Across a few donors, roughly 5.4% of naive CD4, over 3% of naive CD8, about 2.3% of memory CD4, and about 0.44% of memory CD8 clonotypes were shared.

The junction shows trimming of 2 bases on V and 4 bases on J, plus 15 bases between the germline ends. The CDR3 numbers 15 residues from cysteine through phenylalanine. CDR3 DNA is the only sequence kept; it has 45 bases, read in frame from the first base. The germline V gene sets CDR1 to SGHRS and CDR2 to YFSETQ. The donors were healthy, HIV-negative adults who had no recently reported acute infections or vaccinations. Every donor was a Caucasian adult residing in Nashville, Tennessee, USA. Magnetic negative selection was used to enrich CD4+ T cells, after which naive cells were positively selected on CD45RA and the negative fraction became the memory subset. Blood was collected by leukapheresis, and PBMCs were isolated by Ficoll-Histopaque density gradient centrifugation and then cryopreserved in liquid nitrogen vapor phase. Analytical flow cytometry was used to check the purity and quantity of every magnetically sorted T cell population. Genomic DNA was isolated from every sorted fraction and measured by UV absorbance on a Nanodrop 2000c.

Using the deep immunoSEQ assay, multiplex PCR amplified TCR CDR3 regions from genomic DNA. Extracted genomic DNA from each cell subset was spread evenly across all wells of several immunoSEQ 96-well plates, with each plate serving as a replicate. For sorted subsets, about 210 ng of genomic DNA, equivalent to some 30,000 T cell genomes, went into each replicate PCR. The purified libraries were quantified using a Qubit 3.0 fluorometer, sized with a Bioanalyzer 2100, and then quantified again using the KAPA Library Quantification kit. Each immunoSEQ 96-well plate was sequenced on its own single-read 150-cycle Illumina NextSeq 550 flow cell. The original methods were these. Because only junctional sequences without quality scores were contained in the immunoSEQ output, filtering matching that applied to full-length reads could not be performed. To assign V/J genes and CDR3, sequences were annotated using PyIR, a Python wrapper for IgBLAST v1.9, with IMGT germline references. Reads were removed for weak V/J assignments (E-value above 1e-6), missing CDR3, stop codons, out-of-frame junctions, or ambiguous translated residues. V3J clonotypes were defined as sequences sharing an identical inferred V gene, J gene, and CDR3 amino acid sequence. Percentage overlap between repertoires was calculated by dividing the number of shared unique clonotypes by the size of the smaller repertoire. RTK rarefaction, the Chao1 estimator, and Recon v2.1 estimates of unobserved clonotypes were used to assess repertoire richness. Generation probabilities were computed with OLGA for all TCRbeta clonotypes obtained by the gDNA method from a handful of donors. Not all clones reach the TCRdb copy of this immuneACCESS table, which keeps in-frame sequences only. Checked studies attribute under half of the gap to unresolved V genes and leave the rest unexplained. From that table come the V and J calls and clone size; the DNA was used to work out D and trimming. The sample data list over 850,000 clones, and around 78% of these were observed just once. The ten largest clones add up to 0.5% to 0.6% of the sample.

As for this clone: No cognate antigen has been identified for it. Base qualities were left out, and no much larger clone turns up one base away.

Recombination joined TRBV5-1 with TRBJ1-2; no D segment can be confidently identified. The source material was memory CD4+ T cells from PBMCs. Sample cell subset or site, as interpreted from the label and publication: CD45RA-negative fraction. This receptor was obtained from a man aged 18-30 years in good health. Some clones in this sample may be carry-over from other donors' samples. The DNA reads TGCGCCAGCAGCTTACCTAACCCTGATGGCTATGGCTACACCTTC. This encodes CASSLPNPDGYGYTF.